This T cell receptor beta chain was profiled in a study of Tregs in tolerant kidney transplant recipients. The study's findings and limits: Biological reproducibility was not directly addressed, but technical replication error appeared minimal. The most relevant donor-specific Treg TCRbeta repertoire apparently came from expansion with activated donor B cells. Validation in larger populations is needed because few patients were studied.

In the case of this clone: Its target is not known.

This CDR3 is built from 15 residues. Sequencing was performed with immunoSEQ multiplex PCR; in TCRdb, only in-frame clones are kept and a portion is missing. The profile shows approximately 65,000 clones, 84% of them singletons. Unstimulated Tregs (CD4+CD25+CD127-) and CD4+CD25- non-Tregs were sorted from PBMCs. This sequence joins TRBV21-1 and TRBJ2-4; the D segment call TRBD2 is taken from the table without a DNA check. TRBV21-1 represents a pseudogene. The specimen was CD4+ T cells from blood. This sequence originates from a human donor in good health. CDR3 protein: CASSGGRGPKNIQYF. The CDR3 DNA follows: TGTGCCAGCAGCGGGGGGAGGGGCCCCAAAAACATTCAGTACTTC.